This paragraph reports one T cell receptor beta chain. Treatment here: randomized to nivolumab then ipilimumab (arm A) or the reverse (arm B). None of the patients previously received DNA-damaging chemotherapy. From thawed PBMCs, live CD3+CD8+ cells negative for CD19 and CD56 were sorted. The trim removed 3 bases at V and 4 bases at J, leaving 2 bases unmatched. Germline V gene data show CDR1 as MNHEY and CDR2 as SMNVEV (reference sequence). This CDR3 has 15 amino acids. The data were produced by immunoSEQ multiplex PCR, yet TCRdb's version contains in-frame clones alone and is incomplete. In the table there are more than 10,000 clones, approximately 74% of which are singletons. The data stem from a study of sequential checkpoint blockade in melanoma. For the study at large: Arm A got nivolumab then ipilimumab; arm B the reverse, 1:1. Maintenance nivolumab came after either treatment sequence.

The specimen was CD8+ T cells sorted from blood (inferred from file names), collected from a patient given nivolumab and ipilimumab in sequence. The receptor was isolated from a human donor with melanoma. This rearrangement joins TRBV27 to TRBJ2-7; 14 bases fit TRBD2. CDR3 sequence: CASSLTSGRGYEQYF. Written as DNA, the CDR3 is TGTGCCAGCAGTTTGACTAGCGGGAGGGGGTACGAGCAGTACTTC.